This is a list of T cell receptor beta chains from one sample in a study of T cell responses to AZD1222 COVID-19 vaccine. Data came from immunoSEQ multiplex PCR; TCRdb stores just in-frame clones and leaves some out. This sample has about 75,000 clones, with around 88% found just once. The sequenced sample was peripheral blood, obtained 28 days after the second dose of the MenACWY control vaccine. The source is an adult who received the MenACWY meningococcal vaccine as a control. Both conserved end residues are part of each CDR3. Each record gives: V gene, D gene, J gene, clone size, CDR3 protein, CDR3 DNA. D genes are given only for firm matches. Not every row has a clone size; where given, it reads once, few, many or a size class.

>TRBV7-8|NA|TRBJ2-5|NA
CASSLWRDPQETQYF
TGTGCCAGCAGCTTATGGCGGGACCCCCAAGAGACCCAGTACTTC
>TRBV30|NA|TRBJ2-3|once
CAWGQGTAQYF
TGTGCCTGGGGGCAAGGCACGGCGCAGTATTTT
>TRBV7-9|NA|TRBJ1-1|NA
CASSLEASDTEAFF
TGTGCCAGCAGCTTAGAGGCGTCCGACACTGAAGCTTTCTTT
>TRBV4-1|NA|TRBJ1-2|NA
CASSQGQTNYGYTF
TGCGCCAGCAGCCAAGGACAGACCAACTATGGCTACACCTTC
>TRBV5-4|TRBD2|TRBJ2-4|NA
CASSLGAVGGSIQYF
TGTGCCAGCAGCCTCGGAGCCGTGGGGGGGAGCATTCAGTACTTC
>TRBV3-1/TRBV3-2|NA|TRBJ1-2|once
CASSHADSPNYGYTF
TGTGCCAGCAGCCATGCAGACAGTCCTAACTATGGCTACACCTTC
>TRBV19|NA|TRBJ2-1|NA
CASSSRVSSYEQFF
TGTGCCAGTAGTTCCCGGGTCTCAAGCTACGAGCAGTTCTTC
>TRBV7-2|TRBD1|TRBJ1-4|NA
CASSSTGTANEKLFF
TGTGCCAGCAGCTCTACCGGGACAGCTAATGAAAAACTGTTTTTT
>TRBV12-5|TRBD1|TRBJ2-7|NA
CASGSRTGPYEQYF
TGTGCTAGTGGTTCTCGGACAGGCCCCTACGAGCAGTACTTC
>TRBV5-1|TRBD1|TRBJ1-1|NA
CASSPRSDRANTEAFF
TGCGCCAGCAGCCCGCGATCGGACAGGGCGAACACTGAAGCTTTCTTT
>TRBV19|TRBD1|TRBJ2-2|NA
CASSSGQGAGTGELFF
TGTGCCAGTAGTTCGGGACAGGGGGCAGGGACCGGGGAGCTGTTTTTT
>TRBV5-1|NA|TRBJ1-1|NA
CASSAGPNSGAFF
TGCGCCAGCAGCGCGGGACCGAACTCTGGAGCTTTCTTT
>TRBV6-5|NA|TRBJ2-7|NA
CASSPGGSSYEQYF
TGTGCCAGCAGCCCCGGAGGGAGCTCCTACGAGCAGTACTTC
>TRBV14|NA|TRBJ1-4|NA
CASSQDYGVGTTTNEKLFF
TGTGCCAGCAGCCAAGATTACGGTGTTGGGACGACAACTAATGAAAAACTGTTTTTT
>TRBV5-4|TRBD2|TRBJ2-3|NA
CASSTASGGTADTQYF
TGTGCCAGCAGCACCGCTAGCGGGGGGACCGCAGATACGCAGTATTTT
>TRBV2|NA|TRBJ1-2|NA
CASMGGMNYGYTF
TGTGCCAGCATGGGCGGTATGAACTATGGCTACACCTTC